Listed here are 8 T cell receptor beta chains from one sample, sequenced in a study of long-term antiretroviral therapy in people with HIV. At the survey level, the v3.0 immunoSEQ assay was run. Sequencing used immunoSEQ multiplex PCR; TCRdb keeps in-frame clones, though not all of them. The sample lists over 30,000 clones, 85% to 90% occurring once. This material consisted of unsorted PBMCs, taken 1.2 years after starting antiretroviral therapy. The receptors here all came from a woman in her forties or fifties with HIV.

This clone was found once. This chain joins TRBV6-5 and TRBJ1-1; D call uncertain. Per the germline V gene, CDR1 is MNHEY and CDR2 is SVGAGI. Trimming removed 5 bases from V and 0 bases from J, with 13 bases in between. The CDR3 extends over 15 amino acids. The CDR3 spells CASSARGKVNTEAFF. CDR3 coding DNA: TGTGCCAGCAGTGCACGCGGGAAAGTGAACACTGAAGCTTTCTTT.

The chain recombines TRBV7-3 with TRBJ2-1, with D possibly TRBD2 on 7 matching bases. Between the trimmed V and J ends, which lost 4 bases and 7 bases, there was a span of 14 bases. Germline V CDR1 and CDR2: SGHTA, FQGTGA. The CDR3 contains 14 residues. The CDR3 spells CASSSSGGRNEQFF. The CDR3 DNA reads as TGTGCCAGCAGCTCGTCGGGGGGCCGGAATGAGCAGTTCTTC.

The CDR3 nucleotides are TGCGCCAGCAGCACTCAGGGGGCCTCTAATGAAAAACTGTTTTTT. Its translation: CASSTQGASNEKLFF. The V gene is TRBV4-3, the J gene TRBJ1-4; 8 bases agree with TRBD1. This CDR3 has 15 amino acids. Germline values: CDR1 LGHNA, CDR2 YSLEER. V dropped 5 bases and J dropped 3; count of bases not matched to a gene: 5.

The CDR3 is CASSLDPDTYQPQHF. The CDR3 nucleotides read TGTGCCAGCAGCTTAGATCCTGACACCTATCAGCCCCAGCATTTT. The chain uses TRBV7-2 and TRBJ1-5; D call uncertain. The germline V and J ends were trimmed by 1 base and 5 bases, with 12 bases remaining between them. From germline, CDR1 is SGHTA and CDR2 FQGNSA. The CDR3 covers 15 residues.

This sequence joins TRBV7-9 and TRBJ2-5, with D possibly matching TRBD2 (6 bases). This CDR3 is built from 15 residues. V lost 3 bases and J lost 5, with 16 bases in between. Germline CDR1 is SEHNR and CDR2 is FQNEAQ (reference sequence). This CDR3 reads CASSLGAGRGETQYF. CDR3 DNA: TGTGCCAGCAGCTTGGGCGCGGGGAGAGGTGAGACCCAGTACTTC.

The CDR3 nucleotides are TGTGCCAGTACTCGTGGGACAGGGGTCGACTACACCTTC. It translates to CASTRGTGVDYTF. The chain links TRBV19 to TRBJ1-2, with 10 bases lining up with TRBD1. J gave up 10 bases and V 7 bases, and 9 bases lay outside the gene matches. The length of the CDR3 is 13 residues. The germline V gene encodes CDR1 LNHDA and CDR2 SQIVND (reference sequence).

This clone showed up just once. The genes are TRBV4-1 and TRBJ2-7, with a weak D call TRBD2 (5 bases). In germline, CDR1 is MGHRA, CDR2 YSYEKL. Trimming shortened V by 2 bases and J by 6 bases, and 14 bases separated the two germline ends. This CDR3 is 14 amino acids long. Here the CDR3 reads CASSQQLVVGEQYF. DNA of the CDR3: TGCGCCAGCAGCCAACAACTAGTAGTTGGCGAGCAGTACTTC.

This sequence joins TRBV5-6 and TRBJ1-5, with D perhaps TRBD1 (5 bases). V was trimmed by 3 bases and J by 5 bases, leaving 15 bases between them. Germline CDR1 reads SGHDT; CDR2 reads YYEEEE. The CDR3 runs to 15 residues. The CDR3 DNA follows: TGTGCCAGCAGCTCGGCAGGGTATGGGTATCAGCCCCAGCATTTT. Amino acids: CASSSAGYGYQPQHF.